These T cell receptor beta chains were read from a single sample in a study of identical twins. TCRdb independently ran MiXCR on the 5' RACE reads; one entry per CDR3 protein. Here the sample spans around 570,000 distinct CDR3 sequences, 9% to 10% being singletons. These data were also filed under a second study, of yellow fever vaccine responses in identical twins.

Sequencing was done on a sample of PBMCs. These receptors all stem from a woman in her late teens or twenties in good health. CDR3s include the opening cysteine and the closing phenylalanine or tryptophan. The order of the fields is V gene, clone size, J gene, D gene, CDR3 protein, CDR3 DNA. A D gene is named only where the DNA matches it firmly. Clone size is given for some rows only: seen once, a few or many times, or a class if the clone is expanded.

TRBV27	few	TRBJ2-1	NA	CASSLESFTKGNEQFF	TGTGCCAGCAGTTTAGAGTCCTTCACGAAGGGAAATGAGCAGTTCTTC
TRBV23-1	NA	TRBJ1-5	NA	CASSQSDQNQPQHF	TGCGCCAGCAGTCAATCGGATCAAAATCAGCCCCAGCATTTT
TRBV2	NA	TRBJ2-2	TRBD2	CASRLAGGLAGELFF	TGTGCCAGCCGACTAGCGGGAGGGCTCGCCGGGGAGCTGTTTTTT
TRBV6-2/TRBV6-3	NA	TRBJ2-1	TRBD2	CASYRGIAGEQFF	TGTGCCAGCTATCGGGGGATAGCGGGCGAGCAGTTCTTC
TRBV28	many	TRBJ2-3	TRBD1	CASSARPGGQGTDTQYF	TGTGCCAGCAGTGCACGGCCAGGGGGACAGGGGACGGATACGCAGTATTTT
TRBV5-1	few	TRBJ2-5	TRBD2	CASSLGASGRADQETQYF	TGCGCCAGCAGCTTGGGTGCTAGCGGGAGGGCCGACCAAGAGACCCAGTACTTC
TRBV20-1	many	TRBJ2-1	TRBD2	CSARSRLAGGYNEQFF	TGCAGTGCTAGAAGCAGACTAGCGGGGGGATACAATGAGCAGTTCTTC
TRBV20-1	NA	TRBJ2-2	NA	CSAEGGSGTGELFF	TGCAGTGCGGAAGGGGGGAGTGGCACCGGGGAGCTGTTTTTT
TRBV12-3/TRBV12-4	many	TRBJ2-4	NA	CASSSRGENIQYF	TGTGCCAGCAGTTCCAGGGGGGAAAACATTCAGTACTTC
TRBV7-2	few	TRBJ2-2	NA	CASSSTRDWGNTGELFF	TGTGCCAGCAGCTCCACCCGGGACTGGGGGAACACCGGGGAGCTGTTTTTT
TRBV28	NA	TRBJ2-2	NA	CASSFNRRGTGELFF	TGTGCCAGCAGTTTTAACAGAAGGGGGACCGGGGAGCTGTTTTTT
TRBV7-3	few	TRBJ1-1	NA	CASSVSLNTEAFF	TGTGCCAGCAGCGTCAGCTTGAACACTGAAGCTTTCTTT
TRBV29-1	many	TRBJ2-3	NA	CSVDPRTDTQYF	TGCAGCGTTGACCCCCGGACAGATACGCAGTATTTT
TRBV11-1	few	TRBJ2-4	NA	CASSLVSGAETAKNIQYF	TGTGCCAGCAGCTTAGTGAGTGGAGCTGAAACAGCCAAAAACATTCAGTACTTC
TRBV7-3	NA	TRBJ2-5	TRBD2	CASSSGTSGGARETQYF	TGTGCCAGCAGCTCGGGGACTAGCGGGGGGGCCCGTGAGACCCAGTACTTC
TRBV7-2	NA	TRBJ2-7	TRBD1	CASSTGQGVSYEQYF	TGTGCCAGCAGCACGGGACAGGGGGTCTCCTACGAGCAGTACTTC
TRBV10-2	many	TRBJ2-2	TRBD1	CASTNLQGAGTGELFF	TGCGCCAGCACCAACCTACAGGGGGCTGGCACCGGGGAGCTGTTTTTT
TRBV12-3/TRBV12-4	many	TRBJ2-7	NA	CASSLGQVAYEQYF	TGTGCCAGCAGTTTAGGACAGGTGGCCTACGAGCAGTACTTC
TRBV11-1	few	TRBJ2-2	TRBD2	CASSSALAGGSNWRTGELFF	TGTGCCAGCAGCTCTGCCCTAGCGGGGGGTTCAAACTGGAGAACCGGGGAGCTGTTTTTT
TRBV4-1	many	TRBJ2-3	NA	CASSQENYNTDTQYF	TGCGCCAGCAGCCAAGAGAACTACAATACAGATACGCAGTATTTT
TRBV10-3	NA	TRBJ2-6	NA	CAIRNLPSGNVLTF	TGTGCCATCAGGAACCTCCCAAGTGGCAACGTCCTGACTTTC
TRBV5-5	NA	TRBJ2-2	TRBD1	CASSLTGGVNTGELFF	TGTGCCAGCAGCTTAACAGGGGGCGTGAACACCGGGGAGCTGTTTTTT
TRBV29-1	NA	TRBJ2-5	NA	CSVERGTGQETQYF	TGCAGCGTTGAAAGGGGCACAGGGCAAGAGACCCAGTACTTC
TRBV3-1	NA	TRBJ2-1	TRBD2	CASSPRLAGSNEQFF	TGTGCCAGCAGCCCCCGACTAGCGGGGTCGAATGAGCAGTTCTTC
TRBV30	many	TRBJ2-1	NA	CAWSVVSEQFF	TGTGCCTGGAGTGTAGTTTCTGAGCAGTTCTTC
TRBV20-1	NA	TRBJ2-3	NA	CSARFVGRDTQYF	TGCAGTGCTAGATTTGTGGGCCGGGATACGCAGTATTTT
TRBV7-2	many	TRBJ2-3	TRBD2	CASSLAVVLAGVRDTQYF	TGTGCCAGCAGCTTAGCGGTGGTGCTAGCGGGAGTTAGAGATACGCAGTATTTT
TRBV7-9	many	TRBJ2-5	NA	CASSFLAQGGETQYF	TGTGCCAGCAGCTTCCTTGCGCAGGGTGGGGAGACCCAGTACTTC
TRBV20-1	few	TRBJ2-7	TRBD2	CSAHLAGVYEQYF	TGCAGTGCTCATCTAGCGGGCGTTTACGAGCAGTACTTC
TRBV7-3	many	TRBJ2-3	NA	CASRSGGTDTQYF	TGTGCCAGCAGGTCGGGGGGCACAGATACGCAGTATTTT
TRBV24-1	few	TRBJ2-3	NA	CATSDARRVSVDTQYF	TGTGCCACCAGTGATGCCCGCAGGGTGTCGGTAGATACGCAGTATTTT
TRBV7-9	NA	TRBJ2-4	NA	CASSLIGPLEIIQYF	TGTGCCAGCAGCTTAATCGGGCCTCTCGAAATCATTCAGTACTTC
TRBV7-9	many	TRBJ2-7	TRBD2	CASSFRGVNYEQYF	TGTGCCAGCAGTTTTCGGGGGGTTAACTACGAGCAGTACTTC
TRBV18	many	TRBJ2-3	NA	CASSPRTESSTDTQYF	TGTGCCAGCTCACCGAGGACAGAATCTAGCACAGATACGCAGTATTTT
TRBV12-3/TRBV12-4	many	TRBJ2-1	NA	CASKVDSYNEQFF	TGTGCCAGCAAAGTGGACTCCTACAATGAGCAGTTCTTC
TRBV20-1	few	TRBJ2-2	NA	CSARALGGGGELFF	TGCAGTGCTAGAGCCCTTGGGGGAGGAGGGGAGCTGTTTTTT
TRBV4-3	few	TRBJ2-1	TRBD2	CASSQGSSGRDNEQFF	TGCGCCAGCAGCCAAGGGTCTAGCGGGAGGGACAATGAGCAGTTCTTC
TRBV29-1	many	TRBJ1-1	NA	CSVGVRDAGTEAFF	TGCAGCGTTGGGGTCCGGGATGCCGGGACTGAAGCTTTCTTT
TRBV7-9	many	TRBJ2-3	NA	CASSLMPELTDTQYF	TGTGCCAGCAGCTTAATGCCAGAGCTCACAGATACGCAGTATTTT
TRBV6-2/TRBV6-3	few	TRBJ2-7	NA	CASSYNPGFPPYEQYF	TGTGCCAGCAGTTACAACCCGGGCTTCCCACCCTACGAGCAGTACTTC
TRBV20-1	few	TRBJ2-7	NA	CSARDLGGNSYEQYF	TGCAGTGCTAGAGATCTGGGCGGGAACTCCTACGAGCAGTACTTC
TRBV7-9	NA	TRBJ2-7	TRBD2	CASQEQSGTYEQYF	TGTGCCAGTCAAGAACAAAGCGGGACCTACGAGCAGTACTTC
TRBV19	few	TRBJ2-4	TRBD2	CASSTLAGGIKNIQYF	TGTGCCAGTAGTACCTTAGCGGGAGGGATCAAAAACATTCAGTACTTC
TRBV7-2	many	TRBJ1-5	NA	CASSPQGRSNQPQHF	TGTGCCAGCAGCCCCCAGGGTCGGAGCAATCAGCCCCAGCATTTT
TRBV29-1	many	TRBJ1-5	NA	CSVRLQGGQPQHF	TGCAGCGTCCGCTTACAGGGAGGTCAGCCCCAGCATTTT
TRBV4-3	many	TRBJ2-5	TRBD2	CASSQLLAGGQETQYF	TGCGCCAGCAGCCAATTACTAGCGGGAGGGCAAGAGACCCAGTACTTC
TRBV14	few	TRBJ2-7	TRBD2	CASSQVQAGRREQYF	TGTGCCAGCAGCCAAGTTCAAGCGGGAAGGCGAGAGCAGTACTTC
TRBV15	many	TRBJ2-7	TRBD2	CATSREAGEAYEQYF	TGTGCCACCAGCAGAGAGGCGGGGGAGGCCTACGAGCAGTACTTC
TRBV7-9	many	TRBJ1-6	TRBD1	CASSSGQGTSPLHF	TGTGCCAGCAGCTCCGGACAGGGAACTTCACCCCTCCACTTT
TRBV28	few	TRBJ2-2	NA	CASSFSFVGRQGNTGELFF	TGTGCCAGCAGTTTTTCGTTTGTAGGCCGCCAGGGGAACACCGGGGAGCTGTTTTTT
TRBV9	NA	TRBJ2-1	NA	CASSVVGGYNEQFF	TGTGCCAGCAGCGTAGTGGGTGGCTACAATGAGCAGTTCTTC
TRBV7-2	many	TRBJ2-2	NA	CASSVGGRTGELFF	TGTGCCAGCAGCGTAGGGGGACGGACCGGGGAGCTGTTTTTT
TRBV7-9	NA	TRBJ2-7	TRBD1	CASSLEDRGNEQYF	TGTGCCAGCAGCTTAGAAGACAGGGGCAACGAGCAGTACTTC
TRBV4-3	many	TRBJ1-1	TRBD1	CASSQDSGQGSTEAFF	TGCGCCAGCAGCCAAGATTCAGGACAGGGCAGCACTGAAGCTTTCTTT
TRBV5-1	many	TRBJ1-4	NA	CASSLDPSGEKLFF	TGCGCCAGCAGCTTAGATCCAAGTGGTGAAAAACTGTTTTTT